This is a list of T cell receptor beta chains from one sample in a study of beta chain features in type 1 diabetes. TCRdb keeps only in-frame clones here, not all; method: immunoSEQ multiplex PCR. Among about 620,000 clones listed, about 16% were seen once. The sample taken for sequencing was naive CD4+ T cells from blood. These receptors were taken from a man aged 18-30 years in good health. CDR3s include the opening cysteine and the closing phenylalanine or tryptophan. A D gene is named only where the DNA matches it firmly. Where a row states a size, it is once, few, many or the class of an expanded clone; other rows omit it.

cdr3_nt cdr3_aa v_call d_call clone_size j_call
TGTGCCAGCAGCTCAAGGACAGGGGGAGCCGGCGGGGAGCTGTTTTTT CASSSRTGGAGGELFF TRBV9 TRBD1 few TRBJ2-2
TGCAGCGTTGATTCGGGGGGCGCGCCACCCCCCCCATTT CSVDSGGAPPPPF TRBV29-1 . few TRBJ1-1
TGTGCCAGTAGTACCTCGACACCGAACACTGAAGCTTTCTTT CASSTSTPNTEAFF TRBV19 . . TRBJ1-1
TGCGCCAGCAGCCCTGGGACTGCAAGCGAGACCCAGTACTTC CASSPGTASETQYF TRBV5-1 . few TRBJ2-5
TGTGCCAGCAGATCCTTCAGGGTACGCCCAGATACGCAGTATTTT CASRSFRVRPDTQYF TRBV28 . few TRBJ2-3
TGTGCCAGCAGTTTGGCAGGGGGCCGCGGCTACACCTTC CASSLAGGRGYTF TRBV28 TRBD1 few TRBJ1-2
TGTGCCTGGAATAGAGGCCGCCAAAACACTGAAGCTTTCTTT CAWNRGRQNTEAFF TRBV30 . few TRBJ1-1
TGTGCCAGCAGCCCACAGACAGGGTCTGGGGCCAACGTCCTGACTTTC CASSPQTGSGANVLTF TRBV9 TRBD1 few TRBJ2-6
TGCAGCGTTACGGACAGGAGTATTGAAGCTTTCTTT CSVTDRSIEAFF TRBV29-1 TRBD1 . TRBJ1-1
TGTGCCAGCAGCGTGGGGATCTACAATGAGCAGTTCTTC CASSVGIYNEQFF TRBV9 . . TRBJ2-1
TGTGCCAGCGGCCGGGACAGGGCTCCCGGGGAGCTGTTTTTT CASGRDRAPGELFF TRBV2 TRBD1 few TRBJ2-2
TGTGCCAGCAGGACAGGGGGGGATGGCTACACCTTC CASRTGGDGYTF TRBV25-1 TRBD1 . TRBJ1-2
TGTGCCAGCAGCTCGGGGAGGGAGCTGTTTTTT CASSSGRELFF TRBV7-7 . . TRBJ2-2
TGTGCCAGCAGCAAAGATAGGGACAGGCCAACGGTAAATCAGCCCCAGCATTTT CASSKDRDRPTVNQPQHF TRBV21-1 . . TRBJ1-5
TGTGCCAGCAGCCAAGAGCACGAGGCGGTCTACGAGCAGTACTTC CASSQEHEAVYEQYF TRBV4-2 . . TRBJ2-7
TGTGCCAGCAGTTTACTTCCCCAGACAGGGAGAGGGGAGACCCAGTACTTC CASSLLPQTGRGETQYF TRBV28 TRBD1 few TRBJ2-5
TGTGCCAGCAGCTTGGGGGGGATTAGCACAGATACGCAGTATTTT CASSLGGISTDTQYF TRBV5-4 . . TRBJ2-3
TGTGCCAGCAGTTTAGCCGGGACAGCTAAACGGGAGACCCAGTACTTC CASSLAGTAKRETQYF TRBV28 TRBD1 few TRBJ2-5